These 18 T cell receptor beta chains were sequenced from one sample in a study of cytomegalovirus exposure and HLA in healthy donors. The PCR made use of 60 Vbeta and 13 Jbeta primers. Measured with immunoSEQ multiplex PCR; TCRdb has only the in-frame clones, and not every one. The sample holds around 210,000 clones. The sequenced material came from PBMCs. These receptors were obtained from a girl aged 2-10 years in good health and CMV-seropositive.

The chain is built from TRBV7-8 and TRBJ2-7; TRBD1 matches at 10 bases. The germline gives CDR1 SGHVS, CDR2 FQNEAQ. V gave up 11 bases and J gave up 6 bases; unmatched junction bases: 13. This CDR3 has 14 amino acids. In DNA, the CDR3 is TGTGCCGGAAGCCGGGACAGGGGTGGAGGCGAGCAGTACTTC. It codes for CAGSRDRGGGEQYF.

The rearrangement joins TRBV9 to TRBJ2-2; possible D gene TRBD2, 6 bases. Germline loops: CDR1 SGDLS, CDR2 YYNGEE. Trimming left V 4 bases short and J 4 bases short, with 11 bases between. CDR3 length equals 14 residues. The CDR3 DNA reads as TGTGCCAGCAGCCCGGGACTGCTCACCGGGGAGCTGTTTTTT. Protein: CASSPGLLTGELFF.

The rearrangement uses TRBV28 and TRBJ1-1; TRBD1 is a possible D gene (5 bases). From germline, CDR1 is MDHEN and CDR2 SYDVKM. This CDR3 has 14 amino acids. V gave up 1 base and J gave up 7 bases, with 13 bases separating them. The CDR3 loop reads CASSLSELGGEAFF. DNA of the CDR3: TGTGCCAGCAGTTTATCCGAACTCGGGGGTGAAGCTTTCTTT.

The rearrangement uses TRBV27 and TRBJ1-2; weak D call: TRBD1 (6 bases). V lost 7 bases, J lost 7 bases, and 19 bases lay in between. The germline gives CDR1 MNHEY, CDR2 SMNVEV (reference sequence). This CDR3 has 14 residues. The chain's CDR3 is CASKLRGAQTGYTF. CDR3 coding DNA: TGTGCCAGCAAACTTCGGGGGGCGCAAACTGGCTACACCTTC.

The V and J genes are TRBV6-1 and TRBJ2-7, with 12 bases aligning to TRBD2. Germline loops: CDR1 MNHNS, CDR2 SASEGT. Losses at the gene ends were 11 bases for V and 3 bases for J; bases not matched to a gene: 8. This CDR3 is 14 amino acids long. CDR3 nucleotides: TGTGCCGGCGGGCTAGCGGGAGGGCTCTACGAGCAGTACTTC. Its translation: CAGGLAGGLYEQYF.

The V and J genes are TRBV19 and TRBJ1-1, with TRBD1 identical over 7 bases. Germline trimming cut 3 bases from V and 3 bases from J; bases unmatched to any gene: 7. Germline V lookup: CDR1 LNHDA, CDR2 SQIVND (reference sequence). CDR3 length: 15 residues. DNA of the CDR3: TGTGCCAGTAGTATGTCCAGGGGGAGACACACTGAAGCTTTCTTT. This codes for CASSMSRGRHTEAFF.

The genes are TRBV14 and TRBJ2-7; 7 bases are shared with TRBD1. The CDR3 sequence is 12 residues long. V gave up 4 bases and J gave up 4 bases; unmatched junction bases: 1. CDR1 and CDR2 from the germline V gene are SGHDN and FVKESK. In DNA form, the CDR3 reads TGTGCCAGCAGCCGACAGGGTTACGAGCAGTACTTC. Protein: CASSRQGYEQYF.

This sequence joins TRBV4-1 and TRBJ1-1; D is ambiguous. Germline values: CDR1 MGHRA, CDR2 YSYEKL. The CDR3 has 12 residues. Trimming pared 11 bases from V and 1 base from J, leaving 11 bases between. The CDR3 here is CAAVAGNTEAFF. The CDR3 nucleotides are TGCGCCGCCGTGGCAGGGAACACTGAAGCTTTCTTT.

The chain uses TRBV6-5 and TRBJ1-4, with D perhaps TRBD1 (6 bases). This CDR3 comprises 14 residues. Looked up from germline, CDR1 is MNHEY and CDR2 is SVGAGI. V was clipped by 6 bases and J by 3 bases, with 11 bases between them. The CDR3 DNA sequence: TGTGCCAGCAGCAGTGACAGGCCTAATGAAAAACTGTTTTTT. Translation: CASSSDRPNEKLFF.

The chain joins TRBV11-2 to TRBJ2-7; no clear D. The CDR3 extends over 14 amino acids. Trimming took off 1 base at V and 2 bases at J, with 9 bases between the two ends. CDR1 is SGHAT and CDR2 is FQNNGV in the germline V gene. CDR3: CASSLVLVPYEQYF. The CDR3 DNA follows: TGTGCCAGCAGCTTAGTTCTAGTTCCCTACGAGCAGTACTTC.

The chain is built from TRBV9 and TRBJ2-3; a weak D match, TRBD2 (6 bases). This CDR3 spans 14 amino acids. Germline CDR1 reads SGDLS; CDR2 reads YYNGEE. With 3 bases removed from V and 2 bases from J, the gap between germline ends came to 10 bases. CDR3 in DNA: TGTGCCAGCAGCGCGGGACTTTCCACAGATACGCAGTATTTT. Its protein product is CASSAGLSTDTQYF.

The genes are TRBV7-3 and TRBJ2-5, with TRBD2 matching over 7 bases. The J call is doubtful: the DNA matches TRBJ2-7 better. This CDR3 region has 15 residues. Germline V lookup: CDR1 SGHTA, CDR2 FQGTGA. In DNA form, the CDR3 reads TGTGCCAGCAGCTTAACGGGAGGGACTGACTACGAGCAGTACTTC. Its translation: CASSLTGGTDYEQYF.

The chain recombines TRBV10-1 with TRBJ1-1, with no clear D. The CDR3 is made up of 13 amino acids. Germline-derived CDR1 and CDR2 are WNHNN and SYGVQD (reference sequence). V was trimmed by 0 bases and J by 10 bases, leaving 12 bases between them. In DNA, the CDR3 is TGCGCCAGCAGTGAGTCGGGCATGGAAGGAGCTTTCTTT. It codes for CASSESGMEGAFF.

Points on this clone: At one end, the junction sequence differs from germline, possibly due to a read error. The V and J genes are TRBV7-6 and TRBJ2-1, with D possibly matching TRBD1 (6 bases). Germline CDR1 is SGHVS and CDR2 is FNYEAQ. The CDR3 spans 12 residues. This CDR3 reads CASSSRDNEQFF. CDR3 sequence (DNA): TGTGCCAGCAGCTCCAGGGACAACGAGCAGTTCTTC.

The gene calls are TRBV10-1 and TRBJ2-7; D is uncertain. The germline V gene encodes CDR1 WNHNN and CDR2 SYGVQD (reference sequence). The CDR3 extends over 13 amino acids. Trimming cost V 3 bases and J 6 bases, with 12 bases left between them. The CDR3, as DNA: TGCGCCAGCAGTGAAACTTACAAGCGCGAGCAGTACTTC. It translates to CASSETYKREQYF.

V is TRBV5-1 and J is TRBJ1-2, with a weak D call TRBD1 (5 bases). Germline loops: CDR1 SGHRS, CDR2 YFSETQ. The V gene lost 4 bases and the J gene lost 3 bases, with 16 bases spanning the gap. The CDR3 spans 15 residues. DNA for the CDR3: TGCGCCAGCAGCAGCGGACCCGGGACTGACTATGGCTACACCTTC. This sequence encodes CASSSGPGTDYGYTF.

The chain has TRBV11-2 and TRBJ2-2, with 7 positions matching TRBD2. CDR3 length: 15 residues. V lost 1 base and J lost 9; bases outside the gene matches: 8. The germline gives CDR1 SGHAT, CDR2 FQNNGV. This CDR3 reads CASSLGFSGTRELFF. In DNA form, the CDR3 reads TGTGCCAGCAGCTTAGGATTCAGCGGGACCAGGGAGCTGTTTTTT.

The rearrangement joins TRBV9 to TRBJ1-2; D possibly corresponds to TRBD1 (6 bases). This CDR3 has 15 residues. V lost 0 bases, J lost 5 bases, and 14 bases lay in between. Germline CDR1 reads SGDLS; CDR2 reads YYNGEE. DNA of the CDR3: TGTGCCAGCAGCGTAGAACAGGGCCTGGGGTATGGCTACACCTTC. Its translation: CASSVEQGLGYGYTF.